The rows below give T cell receptor beta chains drawn from one sample of a study of T cells in Graves' hyperthyroidism and ophthalmopathy. TCRdb analysed the multiplex PCR reads with MiXCR anew, one entry per CDR3 protein. The data show 540,000 or so distinct CDR3 sequences, 35% to 55% seen once. Sequencing used peripheral blood or thyroid tissue (not recorded which). The origin of the receptors is an adult woman with Graves' disease, either hyperthyroidism or ophthalmopathy (not recorded which). Each CDR3 is given with its conserved first and last residue. D genes are given only for firm matches. Part of the rows lack a size; the others show once, few, many or a class for expanded clones.

D gene	V gene	J gene	clone size	CDR3 length	CDR3 DNA	CDR3 protein
TRBD2	TRBV19	TRBJ2-7	NA	13	TGTGCCAGTTGGTGGCGGGAGGGCCACGAGCAGTACTTC	CASWWREGHEQYF
NA	TRBV12-1	TRBJ2-7	NA	18	TGTGCCAGCAGCTTTACCAGGGTCTCTAGCGGGAGCCTCTACGAGCAGTACTTC	CASSFTRVSSGSLYEQYF
TRBD2	TRBV19	TRBJ2-5	many	13	TGTGCCTGCCGACTAGCGGGGGGAGAGACCCAGTACTTC	CACRLAGGETQYF
TRBD1	TRBV6-1	TRBJ1-6	many	15	TGTGCCAGCAGCCGAAAGGGGGACAGTAATTCACCCCTCCACTTT	CASSRKGDSNSPLHF
NA	TRBV7-9	TRBJ1-5	NA	15	TGTGCCAGCAGCAGAAACCCGGGGCACAATCAGCCCCAGCATTTT	CASSRNPGHNQPQHF
NA	TRBV5-1	TRBJ2-6	many	13	TGTGCCAGCAGCTTAACTGGGGCCAACGTCCTGACTTTC	CASSLTGANVLTF
NA	TRBV7-9	TRBJ1-5	NA	16	TGTGCCAGCAGCTTAGGGGGACCCCCTAGCAATCAGCCCCAGCATTTT	CASSLGGPPSNQPQHF
NA	TRBV12-3/TRBV12-4	TRBJ2-7	NA	14	TGTGCCAGCAGCCCGGACCGCGGGTCGCCCCAGCAGTACTTC	CASSPDRGSPQQYF
NA	TRBV6-2/TRBV6-3	TRBJ2-2	many	13	TGTGCCAGCAGTTTTCTTGACCCCGGGGAGCTGTTTTTT	CASSFLDPGELFF
NA	TRBV29-1	TRBJ1-1	NA	13	TGCAGCGAAATCAGGATGATGAACACTGAAGCTTTCTTT	CSEIRMMNTEAFF
TRBD2	TRBV10-2	TRBJ2-3	NA	15	TGCGCCAGCAGTGACGGGCTAGCGGGAGGAGATACGCAGTATTTT	CASSDGLAGGDTQYF
TRBD1	TRBV9	TRBJ2-1	NA	16	TGTGCCAGCAGTCGGCAAAGGACAGGGGCCAACGATGAGCAGTTCTTC	CASSRQRTGANDEQFF
NA	TRBV5-1	TRBJ1-1	NA	14	TGCGCCAGCAGCTCGAGCAGGGAAGGGACTGAAGCTTTCTTT	CASSSSREGTEAFF
NA	TRBV20-1	TRBJ1-5	NA	13	TGCAGTGCTAGGGGACACTCCTCCCAGCCCCAGCATTTT	CSARGHSSQPQHF
NA	TRBV10-3	TRBJ2-5	few	14	TGTGCCATCAGTGAGGGGGCAGACGGGGAGACCCAGTACTTC	CAISEGADGETQYF
TRBD1	TRBV5-1	TRBJ1-5	NA	16	TGCGCCAGCAGCGTCTCGGGACAGGGGCTGCATCAGCCCCAGCATTTT	CASSVSGQGLHQPQHF
TRBD1	TRBV19	TRBJ1-1	NA	15	TGTGCCAGTAGCGCCGGGACAGGGCGAGTCACTGAAGCTTTCTTT	CASSAGTGRVTEAFF
TRBD1	TRBV4-1	TRBJ2-7	NA	16	TGCGCCAGCAGCCAAGGTTACCGGGACAGGCGACGCGAGCAGTACTTC	CASSQGYRDRRREQYF
NA	TRBV5-1	TRBJ1-3	many	14	TGCGCCAGCAGCTCCGGGCCCGCGTGGAACACCATATATTTT	CASSSGPAWNTIYF
NA	TRBV7-2	TRBJ2-5	many	14	TGTGCCAGCAGCTTAAGGGACGGGCAAGAGACCCAGTACTTC	CASSLRDGQETQYF
NA	TRBV5-1	TRBJ1-2	many	13	TGCGCCAGCAGGGCAGGGGAGGCCTATGGCTACACCTTC	CASRAGEAYGYTF
NA	TRBV5-1	TRBJ1-2	NA	12	TGCGCCAGCCCCACGACAGGCTCGGGCTACACCTTC	CASPTTGSGYTF
NA	TRBV10-3	TRBJ2-1	few	16	TGTGCCATCAGTGTTTTGGCGACTAGGGATAACAATGAGCAGTTCTTC	CAISVLATRDNNEQFF
NA	TRBV5-1	TRBJ1-2	NA	12	TGCGCCAGCAGCTTGGGTGGAACAGGCGACACCTTC	CASSLGGTGDTF
TRBD1	TRBV20-1	TRBJ1-6	NA	16	TGCAGTGCTACTCGGGACAGAAGGACCTATAATTCACCCCTCCACTTT	CSATRDRRTYNSPLHF
NA	TRBV5-1	TRBJ2-2	many	12	TGCGCCAGCAGCTTGGAAGGCGGGGAGCTGTTTTTT	CASSLEGGELFF
NA	TRBV20-1	TRBJ2-5	many	14	TGCAGTGCCGCAAAAAGGGGGGCCCAAGAGACCCAGTACTTC	CSAAKRGAQETQYF
NA	TRBV5-1	TRBJ1-4	NA	15	TGCGCCAGCAGCTTGGCAGGGTCTGAAGGTGAAAAACTGTTTTTT	CASSLAGSEGEKLFF
NA	TRBV5-1	TRBJ2-7	many	13	TGCGCCAGCAGCTTGAACAGGGCCTACGAGCAGTACTTC	CASSLNRAYEQYF
TRBD1	TRBV20-1	TRBJ2-7	NA	12	TGCAGTGCAGGCGGGACAGGGTACGAGCAGTACTTC	CSAGGTGYEQYF
TRBD2	TRBV9	TRBJ2-7	NA	17	TGTGCCAGCAGCTTGGCCGGACTAGCGGGAGGGCCCTACGAGCAGTACTTC	CASSLAGLAGGPYEQYF
TRBD1	TRBV7-2	TRBJ1-2	many	13	TGTGCCAGCAGCCCCTGGACAGGGGAGGGCTACACCTTC	CASSPWTGEGYTF
NA	TRBV19	TRBJ1-5	NA	8	TGTGCCAGTAGTTCCCAGGTGTTT	CASSSQVF
NA	TRBV2	TRBJ2-7	NA	13	TGTGCCAGCAGGGGGGGGGGCCCCTACGAGCAGTACTTC	CASRGGGPYEQYF
NA	TRBV3-1	TRBJ1-3	many	15	TGTGCCAGCAGCCCGCGGGCAGGCTCTGGAAACACCATATATTTT	CASSPRAGSGNTIYF
TRBD1	TRBV6-2/TRBV6-3	TRBJ1-1	many	16	TGTGCCAGCAGTTACTGGACAGGGGGGATGAACACTGAAGCTTTCTTT	CASSYWTGGMNTEAFF
NA	TRBV2	TRBJ2-2	NA	15	TGTGCCAGCAGTGAATGGCAGCTTAACACCGGGGAGCTGTTTTTT	CASSEWQLNTGELFF
NA	TRBV20-1	TRBJ1-4	NA	12	TGCAGTGCTCATGGGGCAAATGAAAAACTGTTTTTT	CSAHGANEKLFF
NA	TRBV4-1	TRBJ2-7	few	15	TGCGCCAGCAGCCATAAAGACAGCAGCTCCTACGAGCAGTACTTC	CASSHKDSSSYEQYF
NA	TRBV7-2	TRBJ2-5	few	13	TGTGCCAGCAGCTTCGGGATGATGGAGACCCAGTACTTC	CASSFGMMETQYF
NA	TRBV15	TRBJ1-2	many	12	TGTGCCACCAGCAGAGAGAGGGATGGCTACACCTTC	CATSRERDGYTF
TRBD2	TRBV7-2	TRBJ2-7	NA	16	TGTGCCAGCACCCTCCGACTAGCGGGAGAGGTGGGAGAGCAGTACTTC	CASTLRLAGEVGEQYF
TRBD2	TRBV11-1	TRBJ2-5	many	14	TGTGCCAGCAGCCCTAGCGGGAGTGAAGAGACCCAGTACTTC	CASSPSGSEETQYF
NA	TRBV28	TRBJ1-2	few	15	TGTGCCAGCAGTTCCCTCGCCAGGACGTCCTATGGCTACACCTTC	CASSSLARTSYGYTF
TRBD1	TRBV20-1	TRBJ1-2	many	14	TGCAGTGCTACGGGACAGGGCCGGGACTATGGCTACACCTTC	CSATGQGRDYGYTF
NA	TRBV10-2	TRBJ2-6	NA	14	TGCGCCAGCAGAGGGGACGGTGGGGCCAACGTCCTGACTTTC	CASRGDGGANVLTF
TRBD2	TRBV2	TRBJ2-7	many	14	TGTGCCAGCAGCGAGACTAGCGGTAGGGACGAGCAGTACTTC	CASSETSGRDEQYF
NA	TRBV3-1	TRBJ2-7	NA	11	TGTGCCAACAGCCAAAGCTACGAGCAGTACTTC	CANSQSYEQYF
NA	TRBV7-3	TRBJ2-2	NA	17	TGTGCCAGCAGCTTAACGGCGAGGGGCTCGATCACCGGGGAGCTGTTTTTT	CASSLTARGSITGELFF
NA	TRBV30	TRBJ2-7	few	14	TGTGCCTGGAGTGTGACAGGGAGGCTGTACGAGCAGTACTTC	CAWSVTGRLYEQYF
NA	TRBV28	TRBJ1-3	NA	14	TGTGCCAGCAGTCCCGGGTGGTCTGGAAACACCATATATTTT	CASSPGWSGNTIYF
TRBD1	TRBV7-2	TRBJ2-5	many	14	TGTGCCAGCAGCTTTCCAGACAGGGAAGAGACCCAGTACTTC	CASSFPDREETQYF
NA	TRBV29-1	TRBJ2-7	NA	16	TGCAGCAGTTCGGGGAAGGGGGGCCTTAGTTCCTACGAGCAGTACTTC	CSSSGKGGLSSYEQYF